This TCR beta chain was sequenced during a study of vaccination effects on CD4 cells after COVID-19. Concerning this clone itself: The antigen is not known.

Within the ViraFEST assay, antigen-specific CD4+ T cells underwent expansion with viral peptide pools prior to sequencing. Subsequent to about 10 days of culture, CD4+ T cells were isolated. Either the mRNA-1273 or the BNT162b2 vaccine was given to participants as two doses. TCRdb's copy holds only in-frame clones and misses some; the assay was immunoSEQ multiplex PCR. The sample gives tens of thousands of clones, 82% of which show up once; approximately 1.4% is in the top ten. There are 16 residues in the CDR3. Trimming pared 4 bases from V and 6 bases from J, leaving 16 bases between. Germline V gives CDR1 LGHDT, CDR2 YNNKEL (reference sequence).

This chain joins TRBV3-1 (or the pseudogene TRBV3-2) and TRBJ1-6, with D unclear. The specimen comprised CD4+ T cells from PBMCs cultured with HCoV-NL63 spike peptides, sampled after COVID-19 vaccination. This receptor was taken from a human donor who received a COVID-19 vaccine. Some clones in this sample may be carry-over from other donors' samples. CDR3 residues: CASSPEVLSGNSPLHF. The CDR3 bases are TGTGCCAGCAGCCCTGAAGTCCTTTCTGGTAATTCACCCCTCCACTTT.